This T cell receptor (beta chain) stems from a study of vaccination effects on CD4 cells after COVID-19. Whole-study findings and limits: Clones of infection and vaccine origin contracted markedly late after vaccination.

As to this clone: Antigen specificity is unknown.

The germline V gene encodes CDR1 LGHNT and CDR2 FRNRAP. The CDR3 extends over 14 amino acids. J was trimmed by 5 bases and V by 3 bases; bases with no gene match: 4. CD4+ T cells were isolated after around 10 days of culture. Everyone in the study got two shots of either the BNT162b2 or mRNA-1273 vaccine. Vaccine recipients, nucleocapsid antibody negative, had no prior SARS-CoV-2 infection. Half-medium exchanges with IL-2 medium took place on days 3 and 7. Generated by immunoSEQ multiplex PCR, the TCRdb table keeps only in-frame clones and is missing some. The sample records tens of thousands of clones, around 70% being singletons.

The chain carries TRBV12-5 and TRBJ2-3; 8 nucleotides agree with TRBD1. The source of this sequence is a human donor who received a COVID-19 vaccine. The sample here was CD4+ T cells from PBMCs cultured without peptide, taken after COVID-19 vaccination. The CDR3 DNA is TGTGCTAGTGGTTTAGGACAGGGCCAAGATACGCAGTATTTT. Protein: CASGLGQGQDTQYF.